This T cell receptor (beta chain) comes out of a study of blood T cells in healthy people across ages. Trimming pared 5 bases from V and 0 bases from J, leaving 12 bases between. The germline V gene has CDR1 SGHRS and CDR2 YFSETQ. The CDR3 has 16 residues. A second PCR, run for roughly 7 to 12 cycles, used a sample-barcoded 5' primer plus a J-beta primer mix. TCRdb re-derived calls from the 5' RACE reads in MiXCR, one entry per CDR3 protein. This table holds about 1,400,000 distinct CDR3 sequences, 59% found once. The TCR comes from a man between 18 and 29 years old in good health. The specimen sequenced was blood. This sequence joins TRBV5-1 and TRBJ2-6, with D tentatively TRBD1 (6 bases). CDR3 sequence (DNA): TGCGCCAGCAGTCCGACAGGTTTCTCTGGGGCCAACGTCCTGACTTTC. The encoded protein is CASSPTGFSGANVLTF.